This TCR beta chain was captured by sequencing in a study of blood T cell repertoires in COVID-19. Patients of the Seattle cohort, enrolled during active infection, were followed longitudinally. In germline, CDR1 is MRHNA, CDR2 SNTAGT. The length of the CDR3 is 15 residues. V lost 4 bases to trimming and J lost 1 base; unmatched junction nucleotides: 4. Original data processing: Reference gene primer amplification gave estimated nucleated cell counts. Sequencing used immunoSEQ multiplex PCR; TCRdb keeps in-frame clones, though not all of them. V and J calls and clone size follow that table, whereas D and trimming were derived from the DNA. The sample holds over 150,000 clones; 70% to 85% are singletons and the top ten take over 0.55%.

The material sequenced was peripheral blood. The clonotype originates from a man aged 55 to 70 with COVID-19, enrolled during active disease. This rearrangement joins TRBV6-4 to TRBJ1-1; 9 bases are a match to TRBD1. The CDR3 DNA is TGTGCCAGCAGTGCCGGGACAGGGCCGAACACTGAAGCTTTCTTT. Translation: CASSAGTGPNTEAFF.